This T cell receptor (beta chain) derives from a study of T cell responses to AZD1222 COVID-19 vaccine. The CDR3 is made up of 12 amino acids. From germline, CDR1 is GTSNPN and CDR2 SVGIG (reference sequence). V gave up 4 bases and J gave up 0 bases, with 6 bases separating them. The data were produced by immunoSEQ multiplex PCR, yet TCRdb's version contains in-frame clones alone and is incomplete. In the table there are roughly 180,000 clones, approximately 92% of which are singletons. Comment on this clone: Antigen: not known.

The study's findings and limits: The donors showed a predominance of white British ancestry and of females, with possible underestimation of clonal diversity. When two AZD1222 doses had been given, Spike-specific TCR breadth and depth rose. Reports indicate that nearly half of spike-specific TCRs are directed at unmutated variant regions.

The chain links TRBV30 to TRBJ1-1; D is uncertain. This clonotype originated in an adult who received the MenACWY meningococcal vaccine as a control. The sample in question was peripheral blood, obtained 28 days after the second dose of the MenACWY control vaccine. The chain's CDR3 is CAWMFMNTEAFF. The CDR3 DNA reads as TGTGCCTGGATGTTCATGAACACTGAAGCTTTCTTT.